This is a list of T cell receptor beta chains from one sample in a study of identical twins. TCRdb processed the 5' RACE reads anew with MiXCR; each CDR3 protein has one entry. The data contain around 240,000 distinct CDR3 sequences, roughly 7% of them singletons. These data also featured in a second study, about yellow fever vaccine responses in identical twins.

The sequencing input was memory (CD45RO+) T cells sorted from blood. These receptors originate from a woman between 18 and 30 years old in good health. The CDR3 runs from the conserved cysteine through the conserved F or W. Each record gives: D gene, J gene, V gene, CDR3 protein. D genes are given only for firm matches.

TRBD2	TRBJ2-5	TRBV6-2/TRBV6-3	CASSSRGGTQETQYF
-	TRBJ2-1	TRBV29-1	CSVELYQSQYNEQFF
TRBD1	TRBJ1-2	TRBV7-2	CASSLGGAGQGGIGYTF
TRBD2	TRBJ2-2	TRBV29-1	CSVETTTRTSGNTGELFF
-	TRBJ2-1	TRBV6-5	CASSLPTPTGVYNEQFF
-	TRBJ2-5	TRBV5-6	CASSLGRETQYF
TRBD1	TRBJ1-2	TRBV28	CASSRSGVGGQGSFGYGYTF
-	TRBJ1-4	TRBV12-3/TRBV12-4	CASSPGAYNEKLFF
-	TRBJ2-3	TRBV6-1	CASGLPGHFRVTDTQYF
-	TRBJ1-1	TRBV20-1	CSARLTQGLSAYDTEAFF
-	TRBJ1-1	TRBV6-2/TRBV6-3	CASSITENTEAFF
-	TRBJ1-1	TRBV6-1	CASTPGAGATEAFF
-	TRBJ2-1	TRBV12-3/TRBV12-4	CASSERATYNEQFF
TRBD2	TRBJ2-7	TRBV19	CATARAGVVYEQYF
-	TRBJ1-6	TRBV3-1	CASSQDLGQNNSPLHF
-	TRBJ1-1	TRBV5-1	CASSFGGTGTEAFF
-	TRBJ1-6	TRBV28	CASSALTVTPLHF
TRBD2	TRBJ2-1	TRBV11-2	CASSTRTGGSGGHNEQFF
TRBD1	TRBJ2-2	TRBV5-1	CASSADRVNTGELFF
-	TRBJ2-7	TRBV29-1	CSVEDPRGPTYEQYF
-	TRBJ2-1	TRBV3-1	CASSQEYNEQFF
-	TRBJ1-2	TRBV6-1	CASSEALQGRNYGYTF
-	TRBJ2-7	TRBV6-1	CASSDLQTTREQYF
-	TRBJ2-2	TRBV20-1	CSANRVSNTGELFF
-	TRBJ1-1	TRBV14	CASSPWEGDHTEAFF
TRBD2	TRBJ2-1	TRBV11-1	CASSPNSGGAYNEQFF
-	TRBJ2-2	TRBV11-2	CASSALGRDRTGELFF
TRBD1	TRBJ2-1	TRBV2	CAGSGTGLADNEQFF
-	TRBJ1-5	TRBV23-1	CASSQSDRLGSQPQHF
TRBD2	TRBJ2-2	TRBV5-1	CASSRTSGTNTGELFF
-	TRBJ1-5	TRBV2	CASSRGQNNQPQHF
-	TRBJ2-1	TRBV5-1	CASSLDGRSYNEQFF
-	TRBJ1-5	TRBV2	CASSEGRISGQPQHF
TRBD2	TRBJ2-1	TRBV24-1	CATSDLAGGLDNEQFF
TRBD2	TRBJ2-4	TRBV15	CATSRDSSGSNIQYF
-	TRBJ2-5	TRBV7-8	CASSLLRAGETQYF
TRBD1	TRBJ2-2	TRBV14	CASSQGNPGQFSNTGKLFF
TRBD2	TRBJ2-7	TRBV12-3/TRBV12-4	CASSPLAGVIHEQYF
-	TRBJ1-5	TRBV20-1	CSASRGVDQPQHF
-	TRBJ2-5	TRBV9	CASSVAVDTVETQYF
TRBD2	TRBJ2-5	TRBV24-1	CATSDSLGLAGRETQYF
TRBD1	TRBJ2-3	TRBV5-1	CASSMGQGTDTQYF
TRBD2	TRBJ2-1	TRBV12-3/TRBV12-4	CASSRGRGNEQFF
-	TRBJ2-2	TRBV10-3	CAISGTSQGVDGGELFF
-	TRBJ2-3	TRBV28	CASRIALGSTDTQYF
-	TRBJ2-1	TRBV28	CASSLSGETGVEQFF